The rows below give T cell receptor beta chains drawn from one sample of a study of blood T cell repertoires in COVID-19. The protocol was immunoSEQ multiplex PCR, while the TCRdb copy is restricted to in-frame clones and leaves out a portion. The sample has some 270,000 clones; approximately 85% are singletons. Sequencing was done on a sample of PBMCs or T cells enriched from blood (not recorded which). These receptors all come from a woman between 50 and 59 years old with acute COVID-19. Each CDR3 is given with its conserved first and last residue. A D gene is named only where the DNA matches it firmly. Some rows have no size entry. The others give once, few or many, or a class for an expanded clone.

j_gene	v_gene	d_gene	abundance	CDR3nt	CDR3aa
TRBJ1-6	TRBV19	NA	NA	TGTGCCAGTAGTAATCCGGGACTTGTAAATTCACCCCTCCACTTT	CASSNPGLVNSPLHF
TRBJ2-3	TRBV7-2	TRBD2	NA	TGTGCCAGCAGCTTAGCGGGGGGGACCCAAGATACGCAGTATTTT	CASSLAGGTQDTQYF
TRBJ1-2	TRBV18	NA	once	TGTGCCAGCTCTGCCTCGGGAGGGACCAACTATGGCTACACCTTC	CASSASGGTNYGYTF
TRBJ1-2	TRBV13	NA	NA	TGTGCCAGCAGCGCTACAGGGTCCCCTAACTATGGCTACACCTTC	CASSATGSPNYGYTF
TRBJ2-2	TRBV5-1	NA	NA	TGCGCCAGCAGCTACAGTTACACCGGGGAGCTGTTTTTT	CASSYSYTGELFF
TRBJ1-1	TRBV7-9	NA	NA	TGTGCCAGCAGCATCGGGGAGGTTGAAGCTTTCTTT	CASSIGEVEAFF
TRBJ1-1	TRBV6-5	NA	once	TGTGCCAGCAGTTACGGGGTTGAGGGCAGGCCTGAAGCTTTCTTT	CASSYGVEGRPEAFF
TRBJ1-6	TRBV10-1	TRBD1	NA	TGCGCCAGCAGTGACCGGACAGGGGATCAGTCCTATAATTCACCCCTCCACTTT	CASSDRTGDQSYNSPLHF
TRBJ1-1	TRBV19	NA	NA	TGTGCCAGTAGTATAGACGGCCCCCGAGGGCACACTGAAGCTTTCTTT	CASSIDGPRGHTEAFF
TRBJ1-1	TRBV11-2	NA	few	TGTGCCAGCAGCACCCTCGGGAGGGGAGCTTTCTTT	CASSTLGRGAFF
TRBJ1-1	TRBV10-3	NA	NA	TGTGCCACAGCGGACGCAATGAACACTGAAGCTTTCTTT	CATADAMNTEAFF
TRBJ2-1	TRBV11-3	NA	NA	TGTGCCAGCAGCTGGGGAGCCCGGGGTCATGAGCAGTTCTTC	CASSWGARGHEQFF
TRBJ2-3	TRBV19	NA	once	TGTGCCAGTAGTATGGCCGATACGCAGTATTTT	CASSMADTQYF
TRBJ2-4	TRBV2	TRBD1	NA	TGTGCCAGCAGCTCTGGACAGGGTTTGGGTGGCATTCAGTACTTC	CASSSGQGLGGIQYF
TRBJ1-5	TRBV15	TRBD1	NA	TGTGCCACCAGCAGAGTCGAGGACAGGGGGCGCGATCAGCCCCAGCATTTT	CATSRVEDRGRDQPQHF
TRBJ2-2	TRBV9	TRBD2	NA	TGTGCCAGCAGCGTAGCGAATAGCGGGGGCGGGGAGCTGTTTTTT	CASSVANSGGGELFF
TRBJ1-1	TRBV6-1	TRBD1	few	TGTGCCAGCAGTGAAAACAGGGGGCTGAACACTGAAGCTTTCTTT	CASSENRGLNTEAFF
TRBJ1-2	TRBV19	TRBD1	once	TGTGCCAGTAGTATAGAACCGGGACAGGGGATCTATGGCTACACCTTC	CASSIEPGQGIYGYTF
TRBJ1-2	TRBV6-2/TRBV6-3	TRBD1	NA	TGTGCCAGCAGTTCCGGGACAGGGGGCCCCTATGGCTACACCTTC	CASSSGTGGPYGYTF
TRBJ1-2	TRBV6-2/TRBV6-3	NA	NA	TGTGCCAGCAGTCCAGACAGACAGTATGGCTACACCTTC	CASSPDRQYGYTF
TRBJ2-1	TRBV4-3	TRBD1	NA	TGCGCCAGCAGCCAAACATGGGGGACAGGGTCGGCTGAGCAGTTCTTC	CASSQTWGTGSAEQFF
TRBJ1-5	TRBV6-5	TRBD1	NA	TGTGCCAGCAGTCAGGGGGCTATCCAGCCCCAGCATTTT	CASSQGAIQPQHF
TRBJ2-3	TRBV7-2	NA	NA	TGTGCCAGCAGCTTTGCGGGCCCCCGCACAGATACGCAGTATTTT	CASSFAGPRTDTQYF
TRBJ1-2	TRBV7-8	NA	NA	TGTGCCAGCAGCTTTGAGGTCTCCTATGGCTACACCTTC	CASSFEVSYGYTF
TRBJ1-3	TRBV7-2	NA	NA	TGTGCCAGCAGCTTAGGAGGGCTGTCTGGAAACACCATATATTTT	CASSLGGLSGNTIYF
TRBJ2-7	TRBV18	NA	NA	TGTGCCAGCTCACCACCGGGACGGACAGCCTACGAGCAGTACTTC	CASSPPGRTAYEQYF
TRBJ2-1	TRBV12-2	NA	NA	TGTGCAAGTCGCTTAGAGGGACTAGCGGGGGGGCATTATAGGGCGAATGCGGAGCAGTTCTTC	CASRLEGLAGGHYRANAEQFF
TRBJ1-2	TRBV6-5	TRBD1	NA	TGTGCCAGCAGTCCTGCCGGGACAGGGAAAGAAGGCTACACCTTC	CASSPAGTGKEGYTF
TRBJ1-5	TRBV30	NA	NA	TGTGCCTGGAGTAGAGACAGTAGCAATCAGCCCCAGCATTTT	CAWSRDSSNQPQHF
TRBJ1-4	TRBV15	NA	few	TGTGCCACCGAAATTCAGGGGAGCGAAAAACTGTTTTTT	CATEIQGSEKLFF
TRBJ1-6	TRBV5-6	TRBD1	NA	TGTGCCAGCAGCTCAGCGGACAGGGGGGTTAGTTCACCCCTCCACTTT	CASSSADRGVSSPLHF
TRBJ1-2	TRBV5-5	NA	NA	TGTGCCAGCAGCTCATATCCTCAGGGGAACTATGGCTACACCTTC	CASSSYPQGNYGYTF
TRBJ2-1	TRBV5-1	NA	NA	TGCGCCAGCAGCTTGGTCCAGGGGCATGAGCAGTTCTTC	CASSLVQGHEQFF
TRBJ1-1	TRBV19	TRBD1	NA	TGTGCCAGTAGTCCCCGGACAGGGGGAAACACTGAAGCTTTCTTT	CASSPRTGGNTEAFF
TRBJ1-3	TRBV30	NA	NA	TGTGCCTGGAGTTCGCAGGGTACTGGAAACACCATATATTTT	CAWSSQGTGNTIYF
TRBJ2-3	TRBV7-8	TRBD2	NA	TGTGCCAGCAGCTTGCTGCGGGGTAGCGGGGTTTCAGATACGCAGTATTTT	CASSLLRGSGVSDTQYF
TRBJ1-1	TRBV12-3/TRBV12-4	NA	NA	TGTGCCAGCAGTAAAACAGTGAACACTGAAGCTTTCTTT	CASSKTVNTEAFF
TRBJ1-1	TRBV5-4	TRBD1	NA	TGTGCCAGCAGCGGGGGGACAGGGGGCACTGAAGCTTTCTTT	CASSGGTGGTEAFF
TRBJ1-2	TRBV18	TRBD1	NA	TGTGCCAGCTCACCAACCGGGACAGGGCAAGGGTATGGCTACACCTTC	CASSPTGTGQGYGYTF
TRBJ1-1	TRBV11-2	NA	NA	TGTGCCAGCAGCAATGTAGAAGCTTTCTTT	CASSNVEAFF
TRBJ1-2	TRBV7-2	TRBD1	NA	TGTGCCAGCAGCTCTGACAGGGGCGGCTATGGCTACACCTTC	CASSSDRGGYGYTF
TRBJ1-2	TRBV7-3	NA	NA	TGTGCCAGCAGCTTGGGTCAGGAATCCTATGGCTACACCTTC	CASSLGQESYGYTF